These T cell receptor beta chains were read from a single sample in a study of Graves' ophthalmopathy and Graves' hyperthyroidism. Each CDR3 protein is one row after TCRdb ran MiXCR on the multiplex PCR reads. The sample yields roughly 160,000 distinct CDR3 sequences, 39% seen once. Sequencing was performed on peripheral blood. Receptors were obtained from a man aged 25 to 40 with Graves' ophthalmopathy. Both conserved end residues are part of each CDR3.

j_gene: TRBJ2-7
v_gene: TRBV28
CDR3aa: CASSTVGSSYEQYF

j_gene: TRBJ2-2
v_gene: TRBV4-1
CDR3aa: CASSQEGYTGELFF

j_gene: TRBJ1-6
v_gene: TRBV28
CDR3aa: CASSLAGIRANSPLHF

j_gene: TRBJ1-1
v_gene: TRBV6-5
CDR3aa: CASTLAQGTEAFF

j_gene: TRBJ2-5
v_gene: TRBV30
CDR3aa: CAWSRGSEGETQYF

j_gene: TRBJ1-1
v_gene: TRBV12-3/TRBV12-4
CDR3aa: CASSLGGLRGAEAFF

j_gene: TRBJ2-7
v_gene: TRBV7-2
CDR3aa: CASRGAAGYEQYF

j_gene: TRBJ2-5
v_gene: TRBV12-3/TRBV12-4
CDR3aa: CASSLGLAGGQETQYF

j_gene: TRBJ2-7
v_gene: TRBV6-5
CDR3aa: CASSYSRLPQAVHEQYF

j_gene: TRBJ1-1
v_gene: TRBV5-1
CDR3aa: CASSLEGDNTEAFF

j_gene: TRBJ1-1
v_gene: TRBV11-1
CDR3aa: CASSPYSGRNTEAFF

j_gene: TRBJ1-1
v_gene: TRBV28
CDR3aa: CASSPRRFGNTEAFF

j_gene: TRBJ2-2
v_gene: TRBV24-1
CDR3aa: CATSDSSAENTGELFF

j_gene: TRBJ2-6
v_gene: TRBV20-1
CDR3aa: CSAREQGAGANVLTF

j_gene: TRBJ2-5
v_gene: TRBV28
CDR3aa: CASSTAGTKQETQYF

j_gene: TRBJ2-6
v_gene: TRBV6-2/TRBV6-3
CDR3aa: CASSSLDREFAGANVLTF

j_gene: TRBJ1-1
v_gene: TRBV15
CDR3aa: CATSRERGGNTEAFF

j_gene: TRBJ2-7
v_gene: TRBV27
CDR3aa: CASRQRLADYEQYF

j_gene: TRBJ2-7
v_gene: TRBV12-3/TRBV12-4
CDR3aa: CASSLKLAGYDHYEQYF

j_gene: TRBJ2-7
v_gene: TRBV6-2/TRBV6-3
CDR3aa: CASSYLAGVGEQYF

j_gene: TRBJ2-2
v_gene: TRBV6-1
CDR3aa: CASSEVGSSGSGELFF

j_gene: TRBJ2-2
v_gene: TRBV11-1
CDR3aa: CASSFDGEHSNTGELFF